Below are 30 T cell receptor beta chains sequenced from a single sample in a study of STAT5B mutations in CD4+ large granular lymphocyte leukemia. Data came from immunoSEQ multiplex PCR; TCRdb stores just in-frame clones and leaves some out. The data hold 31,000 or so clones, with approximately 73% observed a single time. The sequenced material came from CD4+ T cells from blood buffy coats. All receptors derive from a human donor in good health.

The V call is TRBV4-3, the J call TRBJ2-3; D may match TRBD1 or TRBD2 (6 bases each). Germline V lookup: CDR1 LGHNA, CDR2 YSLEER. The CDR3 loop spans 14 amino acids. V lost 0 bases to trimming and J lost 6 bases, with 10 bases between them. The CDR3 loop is CASSQDGGPDTQYF. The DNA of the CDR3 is TGCGCCAGCAGCCAAGATGGGGGGCCGGATACGCAGTATTTT.

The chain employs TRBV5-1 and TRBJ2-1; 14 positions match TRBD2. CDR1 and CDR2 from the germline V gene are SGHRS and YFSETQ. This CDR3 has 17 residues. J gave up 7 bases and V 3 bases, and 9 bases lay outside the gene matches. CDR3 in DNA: TGCGCCAGCAGCTCCAGACTAGCGGGGGGGGTTTTGAATGAGCAGTTCTTC. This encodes CASSSRLAGGVLNEQFF.

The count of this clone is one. The CDR3 DNA sequence: TGTGCCAGCAGCTCGACTAGCGGGGGGGCCTACAATGAGCAGTTCTTC. Residues: CASSSTSGGAYNEQFF. This chain uses TRBV7-2 with TRBJ2-1, with 14 bases aligning to TRBD2. Germline trimming cut 4 bases from V and 2 bases from J; bases unmatched to any gene: 1. Germline V gene data show CDR1 as SGHTA and CDR2 as FQGNSA. The CDR3 has 16 amino acids.

The CDR3 DNA reads as TGTGCCTGGAGTGTCACTCCCCTAGGACAGAACAATCAGCCCCAGCATTTT. Translated: CAWSVTPLGQNNQPQHF. The gene calls are TRBV30 and TRBJ1-5; D is perhaps TRBD1 (6 bases). Germline CDR1 GTSNPN, CDR2 SVGIG (reference sequence). The CDR3 extends over 17 amino acids. Trimming left V 0 bases short and J 3 bases short, with 18 bases between. Together with reference TRBV30 and TRBJ1-5, the CDR3 gives the full variable domain: SQTIHQWPATLVQPVGSPLSLECTVEGTSNPNLYWYRQAAGRGLQLLFYSVGIGQISSEVPQNLSASRPQDRQFILSSKKLLLSDSGFYLCAWSVTPLGQNNQPQHFGDGTRLSIL.

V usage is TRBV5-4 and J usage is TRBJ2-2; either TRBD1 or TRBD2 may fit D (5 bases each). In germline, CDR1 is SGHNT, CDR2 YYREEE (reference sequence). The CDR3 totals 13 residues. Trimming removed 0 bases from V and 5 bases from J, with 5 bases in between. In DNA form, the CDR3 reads TGTGCCAGCAGCTTGGGGGGGACCGGGGAGCTGTTTTTT. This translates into CASSLGGTGELFF.

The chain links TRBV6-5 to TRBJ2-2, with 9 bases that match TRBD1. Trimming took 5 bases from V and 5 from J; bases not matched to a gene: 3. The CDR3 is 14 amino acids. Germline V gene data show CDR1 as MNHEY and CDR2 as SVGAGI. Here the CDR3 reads CASSQDRGTGELFF. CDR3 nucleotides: TGTGCCAGCAGTCAGGACAGGGGTACCGGGGAGCTGTTTTTT.

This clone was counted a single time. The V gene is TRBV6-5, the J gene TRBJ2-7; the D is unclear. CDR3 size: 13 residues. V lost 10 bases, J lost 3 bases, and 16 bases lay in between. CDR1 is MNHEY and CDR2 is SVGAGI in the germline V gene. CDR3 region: CATRRAGDYEQYF. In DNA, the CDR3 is TGTGCCACCCGCCGAGCAGGAGACTACGAGCAGTACTTC.

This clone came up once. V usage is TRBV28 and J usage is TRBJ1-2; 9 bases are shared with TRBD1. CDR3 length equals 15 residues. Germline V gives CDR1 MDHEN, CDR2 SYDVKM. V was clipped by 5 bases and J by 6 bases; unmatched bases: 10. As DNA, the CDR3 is TGTGCCAGCAGTCCTGGGGACAGGGACGCCCATGGCTACACCTTC. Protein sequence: CASSPGDRDAHGYTF.

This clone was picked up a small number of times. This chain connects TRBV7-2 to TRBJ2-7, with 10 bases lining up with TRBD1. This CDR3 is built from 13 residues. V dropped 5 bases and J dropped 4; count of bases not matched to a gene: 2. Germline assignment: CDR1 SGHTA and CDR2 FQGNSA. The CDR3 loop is CASSRDRGYEQYF. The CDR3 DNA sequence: TGTGCCAGCAGCAGGGACAGGGGATACGAGCAGTACTTC.

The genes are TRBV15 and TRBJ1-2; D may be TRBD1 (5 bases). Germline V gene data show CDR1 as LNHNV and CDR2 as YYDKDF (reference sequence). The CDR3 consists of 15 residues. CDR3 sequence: CATQKAGTVNYGYTF. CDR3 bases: TGTGCAACCCAAAAGGCCGGGACGGTCAACTATGGCTACACCTTC. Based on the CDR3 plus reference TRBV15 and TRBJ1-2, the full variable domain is DAMVIQNPRYQVTQFGKPVTLSCSQTLNHNVMYWYQQKSSQAPKLLFHYYDKDFNNEADTPDNFQSRRPNTSFCFLDIRSPGLGDTAMYLCATQKAGTVNYGYTFGSGTRLTVV.

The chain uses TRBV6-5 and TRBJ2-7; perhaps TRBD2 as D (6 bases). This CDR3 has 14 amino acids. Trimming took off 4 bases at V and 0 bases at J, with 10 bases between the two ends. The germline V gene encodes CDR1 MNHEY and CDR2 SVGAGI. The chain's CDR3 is CASSSRGNSYEQYF. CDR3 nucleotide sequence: TGTGCCAGCAGTTCCCGGGGGAACTCCTACGAGCAGTACTTC.

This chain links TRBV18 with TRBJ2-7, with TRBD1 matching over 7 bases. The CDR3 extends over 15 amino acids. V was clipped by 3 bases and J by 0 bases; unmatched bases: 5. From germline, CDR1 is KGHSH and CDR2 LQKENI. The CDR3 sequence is CASSPLRDSSYEQYF. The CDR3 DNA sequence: TGTGCCAGCTCACCCCTCAGGGACAGCTCCTACGAGCAGTACTTC.

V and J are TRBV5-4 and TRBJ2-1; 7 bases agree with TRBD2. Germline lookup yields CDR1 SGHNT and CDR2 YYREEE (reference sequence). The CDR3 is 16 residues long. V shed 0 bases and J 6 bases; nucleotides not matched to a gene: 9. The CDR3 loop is CASSLGGGGPRNEQFF. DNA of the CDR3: TGTGCCAGCAGCTTGGGGGGGGGTGGACCGCGCAATGAGCAGTTCTTC.

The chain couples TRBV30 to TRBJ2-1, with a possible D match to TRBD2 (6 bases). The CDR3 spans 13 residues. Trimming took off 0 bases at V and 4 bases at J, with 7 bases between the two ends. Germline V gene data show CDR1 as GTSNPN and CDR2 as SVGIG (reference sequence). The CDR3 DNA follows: TGTGCCTGGAGTGTACGGGGGTACAATGAGCAGTTCTTC. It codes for CAWSVRGYNEQFF.

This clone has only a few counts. DNA for the CDR3: TGTGCCAGCAGTCCACAGGGGAGCTCTGGAAACACCATATATTTT. Protein sequence: CASSPQGSSGNTIYF. The genes are TRBV28 and TRBJ1-3; 7 bases agree with TRBD1. Trimming took 5 bases from V and 0 from J; bases not matched to a gene: 4. The CDR3 runs 15 residues. Per germline, CDR1 MDHEN and CDR2 SYDVKM.

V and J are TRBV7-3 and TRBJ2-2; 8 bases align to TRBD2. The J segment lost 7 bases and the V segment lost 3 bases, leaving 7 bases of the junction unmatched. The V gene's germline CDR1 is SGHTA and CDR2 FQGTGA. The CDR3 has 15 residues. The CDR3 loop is CASSLGIAGIGELFF. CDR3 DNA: TGTGCCAGCAGCTTGGGAATAGCGGGAATCGGGGAGCTGTTTTTT.

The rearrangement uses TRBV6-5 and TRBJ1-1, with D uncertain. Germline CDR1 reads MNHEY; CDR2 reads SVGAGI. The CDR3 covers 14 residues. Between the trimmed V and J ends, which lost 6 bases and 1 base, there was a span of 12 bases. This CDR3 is CASRKTLPNTEAFF. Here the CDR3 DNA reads TGTGCCAGCAGGAAGACACTACCGAACACTGAAGCTTTCTTT.

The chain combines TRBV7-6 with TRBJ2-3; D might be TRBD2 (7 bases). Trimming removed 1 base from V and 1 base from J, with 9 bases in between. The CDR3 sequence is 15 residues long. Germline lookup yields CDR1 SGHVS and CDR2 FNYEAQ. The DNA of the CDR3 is TGTGCCAGCAGCTTAGAGGGGGGGGGCACAGATACGCAGTATTTT. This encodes CASSLEGGGTDTQYF. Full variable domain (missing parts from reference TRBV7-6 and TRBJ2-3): GAGVSQSPRYKVTKRGQDVALRCDPISGHVSLYWYRQALGQGPEFLTYFNYEAQQDKSGLPNDRFSAERPEGSISTLTIQRTEQRDSAMYRCASSLEGGGTDTQYFGPGTRLTVL.

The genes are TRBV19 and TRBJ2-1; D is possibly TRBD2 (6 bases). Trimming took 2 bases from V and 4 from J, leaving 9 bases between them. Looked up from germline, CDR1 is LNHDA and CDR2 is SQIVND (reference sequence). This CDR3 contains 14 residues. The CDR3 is CASSINGGYNEQFF. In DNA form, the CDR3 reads TGTGCCAGTAGTATAAATGGAGGGTACAATGAGCAGTTCTTC.

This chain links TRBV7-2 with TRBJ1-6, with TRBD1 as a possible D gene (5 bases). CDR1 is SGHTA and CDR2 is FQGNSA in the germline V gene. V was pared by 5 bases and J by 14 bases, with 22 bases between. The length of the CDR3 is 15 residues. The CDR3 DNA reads TGTGCCAGCAGCGGACCCCGGGACCCCCTGGGCACCCTCCACTTT. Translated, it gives CASSGPRDPLGTLHF.

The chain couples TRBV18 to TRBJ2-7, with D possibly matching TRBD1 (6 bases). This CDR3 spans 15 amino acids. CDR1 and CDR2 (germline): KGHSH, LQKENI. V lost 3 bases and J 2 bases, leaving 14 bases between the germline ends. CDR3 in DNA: TGTGCCAGCTCACCTATTCGGACAGAGACCTACGAGCAGTACTTC. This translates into CASSPIRTETYEQYF.

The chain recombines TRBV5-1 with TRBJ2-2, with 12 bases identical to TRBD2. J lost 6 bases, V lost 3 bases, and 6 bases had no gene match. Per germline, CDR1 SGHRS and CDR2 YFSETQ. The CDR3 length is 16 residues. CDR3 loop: CASSSGLAGISGELFF. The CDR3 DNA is TGCGCCAGCAGCTCCGGACTAGCGGGAATTTCCGGGGAGCTGTTTTTT.

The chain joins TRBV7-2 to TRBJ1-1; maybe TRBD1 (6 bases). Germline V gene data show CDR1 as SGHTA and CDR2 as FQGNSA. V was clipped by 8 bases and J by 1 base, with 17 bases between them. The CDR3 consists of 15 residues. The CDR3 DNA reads TGTGCCAGCTCTTCAGAGGGGGGGCGGAACACTGAAGCTTTCTTT. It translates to CASSSEGGRNTEAFF. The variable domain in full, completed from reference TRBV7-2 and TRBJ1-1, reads GAGVSQSPSNKVTEKGKDVELRCDPISGHTALYWYRQSLGQGLEFLIYFQGNSAPDKSGLPSDRFSAERTGGSVSTLTIQRTQQEDSAVYLCASSSEGGRNTEAFFGQGTRLTVV.

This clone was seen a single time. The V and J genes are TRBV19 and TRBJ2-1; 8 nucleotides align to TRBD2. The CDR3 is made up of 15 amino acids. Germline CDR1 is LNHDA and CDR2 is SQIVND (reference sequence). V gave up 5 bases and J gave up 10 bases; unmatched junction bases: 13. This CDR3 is CASSPPGLGGEEQFF. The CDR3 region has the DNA TGTGCCAGTAGTCCTCCGGGACTAGGTGGGGAGGAGCAGTTCTTC.

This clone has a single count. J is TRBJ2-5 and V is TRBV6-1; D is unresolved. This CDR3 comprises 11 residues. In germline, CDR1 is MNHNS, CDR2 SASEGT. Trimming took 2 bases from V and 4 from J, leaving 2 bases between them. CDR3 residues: CASSELETQYF. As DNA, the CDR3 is TGTGCCAGCAGTGAATTAGAGACCCAGTACTTC.

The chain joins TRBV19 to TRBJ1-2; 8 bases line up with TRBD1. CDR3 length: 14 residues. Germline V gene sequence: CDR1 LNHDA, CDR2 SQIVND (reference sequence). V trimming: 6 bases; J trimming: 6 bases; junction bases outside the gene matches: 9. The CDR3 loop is CASRPRGQGDGYTF. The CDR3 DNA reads TGTGCCAGTAGACCCAGGGGGCAGGGTGATGGCTACACCTTC.

The CDR3 DNA reads TGTGCCAGCAGCCCCCGCCGAGCGGGAATCTCCTACGAGCAGTACTTC. Amino acids: CASSPRRAGISYEQYF. The chain combines TRBV5-6 with TRBJ2-7; TRBD2 aligns across 7 bases. Germline values: CDR1 SGHDT, CDR2 YYEEEE. The ends lost 4 bases at V and 0 bases at J; junction bases unmatched: 10. This CDR3 has 16 amino acids. The variable domain in full, with the rest retrieved from reference TRBV5-6 and TRBJ2-7, is DAGVTQSPTHLIKTRGQQVTLRCSPKSGHDTVSWYQQALGQGPQFIFQYYEEEERQRGNFPDRFSGHQFPNYSSELNVNALLLGDSALYLCASSPRRAGISYEQYFGPGTRLTVT.

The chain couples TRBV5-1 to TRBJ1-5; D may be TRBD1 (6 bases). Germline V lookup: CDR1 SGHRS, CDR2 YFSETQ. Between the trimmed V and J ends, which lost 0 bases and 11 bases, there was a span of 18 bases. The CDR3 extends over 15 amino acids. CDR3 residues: CASSLEGQALSTQHF. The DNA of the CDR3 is TGCGCCAGCAGCTTGGAGGGACAAGCGCTTTCGACCCAGCATTTT. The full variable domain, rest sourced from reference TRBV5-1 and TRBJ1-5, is KAGVTQTPRYLIKTRGQQVTLSCSPISGHRSVSWYQQTPGQGLQFLFEYFSETQRNKGNFPGRFSGRQFSNSRSEMNVSTLELGDSALYLCASSLEGQALSTQHFGDGTRLSIL.

CDR3 DNA sequence: TGTGCCACCAGCAGAGGGGGGGGCAGGGGGAACACTGAAGCTTTCTTT. It is translated as CATSRGGGRGNTEAFF. The chain links TRBV15 to TRBJ1-1; D is possibly TRBD1 (6 bases). This CDR3 has 16 amino acids. Trimming stripped 1 base from V and 1 base from J, with 13 bases between. Germline CDR1 is LNHNV and CDR2 is YYDKDF (reference sequence).

Here the CDR3 DNA reads TGTGCCACCAGCAGAGATCGGAAGGGCATCTACACCTTC. This translates into CATSRDRKGIYTF. The chain recombines TRBV15 with TRBJ1-2; no clear D. The CDR3 contains 13 residues. CDR1 LNHNV and CDR2 YYDKDF come from the germline V gene (reference sequence). The V end lost 0 bases, the J end lost 10 bases, and 12 bases lay between the germline ends.